This is a list of T cell receptor beta chains from one sample in a study of beta chain features in type 1 diabetes. TCRdb's copy holds only in-frame clones and misses some; the assay was immunoSEQ multiplex PCR. The sample carries around 500,000 clones, approximately 10% recorded once. Sequencing was performed on naive CD4+ T cells from blood. These receptors all come from a woman younger than 30 in good health. The CDR3 runs from the conserved cysteine through the conserved F or W. The order of the fields is V gene, J gene, clone size, D gene, CDR3 DNA, CDR3 protein. D genes are given only for firm matches. The size field is filled for only some rows; it gives once, few, many or a size class.

v_gene: TRBV7-2
j_gene: TRBJ1-3
abundance: few
d_gene: NA
CDR3nt: TGTGCCAGCAGCTTTGCTGTGGCGGGGGACACCATATATTTT
CDR3aa: CASSFAVAGDTIYF

v_gene: TRBV7-3
j_gene: TRBJ2-1
abundance: NA
d_gene: TRBD2
CDR3nt: TGTGCCAGCAGCCCCGGACTAGCAGACAACAATGAGCAGTTCTTC
CDR3aa: CASSPGLADNNEQFF

v_gene: TRBV11-2
j_gene: TRBJ2-5
abundance: NA
d_gene: TRBD2
CDR3nt: TGTGCCAGCAGCTTAGTTTCTACGGGACTAGCGGAGACCCAGTACTTC
CDR3aa: CASSLVSTGLAETQYF

v_gene: TRBV12-2
j_gene: TRBJ2-2
abundance: NA
d_gene: NA
CDR3nt: TGTGCAAGTCGCTTAGACCTAGCTCCCGGGGAGCTGTTTTTT
CDR3aa: CASRLDLAPGELFF

v_gene: TRBV5-4
j_gene: TRBJ1-2
abundance: few
d_gene: TRBD1
CDR3nt: TGTGCCAGCAGCCTAGGACAGGATTTCTATGGCTACACCTTC
CDR3aa: CASSLGQDFYGYTF

v_gene: TRBV9
j_gene: TRBJ1-2
abundance: NA
d_gene: NA
CDR3nt: TGTGCCAGCAGCGTTAGCAGAAGGGGTGAGGGCTACACCTTC
CDR3aa: CASSVSRRGEGYTF

v_gene: TRBV28
j_gene: TRBJ1-2
abundance: NA
d_gene: NA
CDR3nt: TGTGCCACCGTCGAGACAGGTTTCGACTATGGCTACACCTTC
CDR3aa: CATVETGFDYGYTF

v_gene: TRBV19
j_gene: TRBJ2-5
abundance: NA
d_gene: NA
CDR3nt: TGTGCCAGTAGTCCCCGGACACACCAAGAGACCCAGTACTTC
CDR3aa: CASSPRTHQETQYF

v_gene: TRBV10-3
j_gene: TRBJ1-1
abundance: few
d_gene: NA
CDR3nt: TGTGCCATCAGCCAAGGGTACACTGAAGCTTTCTTT
CDR3aa: CAISQGYTEAFF

v_gene: TRBV18
j_gene: TRBJ2-7
abundance: NA
d_gene: TRBD2
CDR3nt: TGTGCCAGCTCCTACTCCCCGCTAGCGGGAGTATCCTACGAGCAGTACTTC
CDR3aa: CASSYSPLAGVSYEQYF